Sequencing of this T cell receptor beta chain was carried out in a study of cytomegalovirus exposure and HLA in healthy donors. The count of this clone is one. Its antigen remains unknown. General study results and limits: The study recorded 164 TCR beta chains that were cytomegalovirus-associated. The classifier reportedly diagnosed cytomegalovirus status with high specificity and sensitivity.

Measured with immunoSEQ multiplex PCR; TCRdb has only the in-frame clones, and not every one. The sample has a few hundred thousand clones, 86% seen once. This sequence was found in a woman between 18 and 30 years old in good health and CMV-seronegative. Sequencing input: PBMCs.

This CDR3 reads CASSQLAGGPNEQFF. The CDR3 bases are TGTGCCAGCAGTCAACTAGCGGGGGGGCCCAATGAGCAGTTCTTC. The chain combines TRBV2 with TRBJ2-1, with 13 bases lining up with TRBD2. Trimming took 5 bases from V and 6 from J; bases not matched to a gene: 4. In germline, CDR1 is SNHLY, CDR2 FYNNEI. The CDR3 has 15 amino acids.